The sequence of this T cell receptor beta chain was determined in a study of shared clonotypes between healthy human individuals (dated by TCRdb to 2019 to 2021). At the level of the whole study: A couple of women and three men aged 18 to 49 years were included in the cohort. Per donor, three plates each were used for CD4 naive and CD4 memory, two for CD8 naive, and one for CD8 memory. Per donor, leukapheresis produced somewhere between about 0.94 and 9 billion PBMCs. To estimate repertoire size and how much clonotype sharing occurs between individuals, the study deeply sequenced the blood TCR repertoires of five healthy adults. To increase sequencing depth and limit assay-specific biases, TCR repertoire library preparation and sequencing were carried out by different laboratories using diverse techniques. Overall study results and their limits: Clonotypes shared by all four sorted-subset donors showed higher generation probabilities than non-shared clonotypes. The small number of donors limited the genetic and exposure-history diversity represented. Sampling was restricted to blood, and TCR repertoires in tissue are likely to differ from TCR repertoires in blood. Sharing across a few donors was observed for approximately 5% of naive CD4, over 3% of naive CD8, around 2.5% of memory CD4, and about 0.4% of memory CD8 clonotypes. Based on pairwise subsampling, the degree of clonotype sharing among donors was expected to be affected by sequencing depth. Incomplete sequencing was indicated by rarefaction of sorted-subset datasets, despite the large sequencing depth. Larger estimated clonotype richness was generally found for naive subsets than for memory subsets.

CD8 naive samples consisted of CD45RO-negative cells that were positively selected for CCR7, yielding a CD45RA+CCR7+ population without TemRA cells. The donors were healthy, HIV-negative adults with no recently reported acute infections or vaccinations. All donors were Caucasian adults living in Nashville, Tennessee, USA. Blood was obtained by leukapheresis, after which PBMCs were separated by Ficoll-Histopaque density gradient centrifugation and cryopreserved in liquid nitrogen vapor phase. Analytical flow cytometry was used to check the purity and quantity of each magnetically sorted T cell population. From each sorted fraction, genomic DNA was isolated and quantified by UV absorbance on a Nanodrop 2000c. Concerning this clone: Its antigen is not yet known. No quality values exist for individual bases; no much larger clone is one base distant.

As encoded in the germline V gene, CDR1 is SGHTA while CDR2 is FQGNSA. V drops 2 bases and J drops 3 bases, leaving 14 bases in between. CDR3 length: 15 amino acids, cysteine to phenylalanine. The only DNA kept is the CDR3, 45 bases in frame from the first base. Using the deep immunoSEQ assay, multiplex PCR amplified TCR CDR3 regions from genomic DNA. Extracted genomic DNA from each cell subset was distributed evenly across all wells of several immunoSEQ 96-well plates, and each plate was treated as a replicate. For sorted subsets, about 200 ng genomic DNA, equal to tens of thousands of T cell genomes, was loaded into each replicate PCR. Purified libraries were measured with a Qubit 3.0 fluorometer, size-checked on a Bioanalyzer 2100, and measured again with the KAPA Library Quantification kit. Each immunoSEQ 96-well plate was sequenced on its own single-read 150-cycle Illumina NextSeq 550 flow cell. The authors processed their data as follows. Because the immunoSEQ output held only junctional sequences and lacked quality scores, the filtering could not match the filtering applied to full-length reads. Sequences were annotated with PyIR, a Python wrapper for IgBLAST v1.9, and V/J genes and CDR3 were assigned using IMGT germline references. Reads were removed for weak V/J assignments (E-value above 1e-6), missing CDR3, stop codons, out-of-frame junctions, or ambiguous translated residues. V3J clonotypes were defined as sequences sharing an identical inferred V gene, J gene, and CDR3 amino acid sequence. The percentage overlap between two repertoires was calculated by dividing the number of shared unique clonotypes by the size of the smaller repertoire. RTK rarefaction, the Chao1 estimator, and Recon v2.1 estimates of unobserved clonotypes were used to assess repertoire richness. For all TCRbeta clonotypes obtained by the gDNA method from a few donors, generation probabilities were computed with OLGA. Drawn from immuneACCESS, this table holds only the in-frame rearrangements with V and J called that TCRdb kept. Clones are partly lost; checked studies trace under half to an unresolved V gene and leave the rest unexplained. V and J calls and clone size come straight from that table; D and trimming were deduced from the DNA. Present in this sample are around 1.9 million clones, 93% of which were seen just once. About 1.7% of the sample comes from the top ten.

This sequence uses TRBV7-2 and TRBJ2-7, with a weak D call of TRBD2 (5 bases match). The clonotype comes from a man younger than 35 in good health. Some clones in this sample may be carry-over from other donors' samples. The sequencing sample was made of naive CD8+ T cells from PBMCs. The cell subset or site label of this sample denotes: CD45RA+CCR7+. The CDR3 is CASSLSRTGIYEQYF. The bases are TGTGCCAGCAGCTTAAGTCGGACTGGGATCTACGAGCAGTACTTC.